This T cell receptor (beta chain) was recorded in a study of CD8+ T cells in alopecia areata. Broader study findings: Normal scalp showed lower clonality than lesional scalp, especially alopecia totalis/universalis.

Investigators isolated RNA and reverse transcribed it into cDNA to act as the sequencing template. Clones were read by immunoSEQ multiplex PCR, and TCRdb kept only the in-frame ones, dropping some. This sample has about 150,000 clones, with about 50% found just once. This clone appeared a few times. Its antigen is as yet unknown. CDR3 length: 13 residues. V was cut by 1 base and J by 7 bases, with 11 bases left in between. Per germline, CDR1 PRHDT and CDR2 FYEKMQ (reference sequence). The source material was CD8+ T cells sorted from blood, sampled at week 0. The receptor's source is a human donor with alopecia areata. The gene calls are TRBV13 and TRBJ2-7; D call uncertain. In nucleotides, the CDR3 is TGTGCCAGCAGCTTAGTAAGCAATGGTGAGCAGTACTTC. Its protein is CASSLVSNGEQYF.